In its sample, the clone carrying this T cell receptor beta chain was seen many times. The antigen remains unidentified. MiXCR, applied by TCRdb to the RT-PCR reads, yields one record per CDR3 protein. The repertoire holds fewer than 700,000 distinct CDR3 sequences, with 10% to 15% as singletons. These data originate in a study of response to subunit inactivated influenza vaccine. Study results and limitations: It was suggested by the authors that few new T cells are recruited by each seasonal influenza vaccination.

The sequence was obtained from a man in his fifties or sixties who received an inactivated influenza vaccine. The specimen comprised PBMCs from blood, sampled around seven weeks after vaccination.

The CDR3 region has the DNA TGCAGTGCTAACCGGGACACTTTCTACAATGAGCAGTTCTTC. Encoded protein: CSANRDTFYNEQFF. The V gene is TRBV20-1, the J gene TRBJ2-1; weak D call: TRBD1 (6 bases). V dropped 4 bases and J dropped 3 bases, with 13 bases sitting between them. There are 14 residues in the CDR3. Germline CDR1 DFQATT, CDR2 SNEGSKA (reference sequence).